This T cell receptor (beta chain) was observed in a study of CD8+ T cells in alopecia areata. Study overall: Dosing spanned 6 to 18 months on tofacitinib, then 6 months off drug.

V gave up 2 bases and J gave up 6 bases, with 11 bases separating them. CDR1 and CDR2 (germline): SGHRS, YFSETQ. The CDR3 runs 13 residues. This sample's treatment: oral pan-JAK inhibitor, 5-10 mg twice daily. Following extraction, RNA underwent reverse transcription to cDNA, which served as the sequencing template. Clones were sequenced by immunoSEQ multiplex PCR, and TCRdb holds only the in-frame ones, with some missing. The table lists fewer than 110,000 clones, about 61% of them singletons, with 15% to 20% in the top ten. The TCR comes from a human donor with alopecia areata. Sequences were derived from CD8+ T cells sorted from blood, sampled around week 55, from a patient treated with tofacitinib. The chain recombines TRBV5-1 with TRBJ1-1; possibly TRBD1 for D (5 bases). CDR3 bases: TGCGCCAGCAGCTTTTCGGGGGACTCTGAAGCTTTCTTT. Its translation is CASSFSGDSEAFF. Looking up the rest from reference TRBV5-1 and TRBJ1-1 gives the full variable domain: KAGVTQTPRYLIKTRGQQVTLSCSPISGHRSVSWYQQTPGQGLQFLFEYFSETQRNKGNFPGRFSGRQFSNSRSEMNVSTLELGDSALYLCASSFSGDSEAFFGQGTRLTVV.